This TCR beta chain was recovered during a study of blood T cells in healthy people across ages (dated by TCRdb to between 2014 and 2017). Background for the entire study: In model experiments, template switching captured about one uniquely barcoded TCR beta cDNA molecule for every two T cells. The donors were split into four age groups: young (average around 15 years), middle-aged (roughly 39), aged (about 62) and long-lived (over 80). To track age-related changes in TCR beta repertoire diversity, the study relied on deep sequencing normalized with unique cDNA molecular identifiers. The study analyzed two additional independent replicas of 1 million unique cDNA reads from the same blood draw for two donors, one aged 18 to 30 and one aged 80 or older. To avoid experimental bias, donors of different ages were distributed randomly across sequencing lanes. The investigation overall reported the following: Donor CMV infection status was unknown, potentially confounding age-related changes in expanded clonotypes. There was a strong correlation between observed TCR beta diversity and the percentage of naive T cells measured by flow cytometry. Observed TCR beta diversity per million T cells fell roughly linearly with age, and a significant reduction was already apparent by age roughly 41. Because profiling used bulk unsorted PBMCs, naive and antigen-experienced compartments could not be compared conclusively. Estimates of total diversity based on one million sequenced T cells were considered lower bounds and underestimates. Compared with the aged group, the long-lived group had more naive CD4+ T cells, fewer expanded clones and increased TCR diversity, suggesting age selection.

Donors were 35 to 40 systemically healthy Caucasian individuals from Russia aged roughly 6 to 100 years. Ten milliliters of peripheral blood were drawn from each donor into EDTA-treated Vacutainer tubes. Ficoll-Paque density-gradient centrifugation was used to isolate PBMCs, with at least 6.5 million per sample. Trizol reagent was used to extract total RNA from the PBMCs, yielding at least 6 micrograms per sample. For every donor, an aliquot of PBMCs went through flow cytometry to measure the percentages of naive CD45RAhigh/CD27high T cells. The library was built by means of 5' RACE. For sequencing, an Illumina HiSeq 2500 was employed. A second roughly 6 to 11 cycle PCR used a sample-barcoded 5' primer and a J-beta primer mix. A unique molecular identifier was introduced onto each TCR beta cDNA molecule by a template-switch 5' adaptor carrying 12 random nucleotides. Each sample yielded at least 2.5 million CDR3-containing paired-end reads. The Mint cDNA synthesis kit, primed by a TRBC-specific oligonucleotide, was used to synthesize first-strand cDNA from all RNA. Following uracil-DNA glycosylase treatment, a first 18-cycle PCR with universal primers M1SS and BC2_uni_R was performed on all cDNA. From the authors' description of their analysis: For normalization, 1 million high-quality reads were randomly selected from each sample, with every read carrying a distinct molecular identifier. Instead of being binned into consensus sequences, reads that shared molecular identifiers were thrown out. MiTCR, run with a Q25 quality threshold and the strictest error-elimination algorithm, handled CDR3 identification, clonotype clustering and error correction. A nonparametric unseen species model with Euler transformation was used to estimate lower-bound total TCR beta diversity. TCRdb took the public reads, trimmed them with fastp at Q25, ran MiXCR for clone calling and kept in-frame beta chains. Each entry is one CDR3 protein sequence, shown with its most common DNA and genes. The V and J calls, along with clone size, are taken from TCRdb and not from the paper's own processing. A total of about 1.5 million distinct CDR3 sequences appear in this sample, 40% to 50% of them only once. The top ten clonotypes cover less than 8% of the sample.

In the case of this clonotype: The antigen it binds to is not known. One base away there is no much larger clone; base qualities are not given.

The TCR originated in a woman between 18 and 29 years old in good health. The sequencing input was blood.

CDR3 reads: CASSYTTGTNYGYTF. The nucleotide sequence reads as follows: TGTGCCAGCAGTTACACGACAGGGACTAACTATGGCTACACCTTC. The V and J segments used are TRBV6-6 and TRBJ1-2, and 7 junctional nucleotides match TRBD1. Germline trimming amounts to 2 bases on V and 0 bases on J, with 3 as the count of junction bases outside the gene matches. Its CDR3 holds 15 amino acids, cysteine through phenylalanine. The CDR3 DNA has 45 bases and is translated from base 1. The germline V gene (reference sequence) provides CDR1 MNHNY and CDR2 SVGAGI.